This T cell receptor beta chain was identified in a study of monozygotic twins with inflammatory bowel disease. TCRdb re-called the 5' RACE reads and catalogs CDR3 proteins one per entry, DNA excluded. Its clone listing holds more than 300,000 distinct CDR3 sequences. The CDR3 length is 15 residues. Germline lookup yields CDR1 SEHNR and CDR2 FQNEAQ (reference sequence). Notes on this clonotype: Its specificity is not known.

Study-wide results and limits: Healthy co-twins had higher TCRbeta inverse Simpson diversity than their IBD twins. Telling apart the different T cell subtypes was not possible.

V is TRBV7-9 and J is TRBJ2-1; TCRdb designates TRBD1, a call that cannot be tested without DNA. Sequencing was performed on blood. This receptor was identified in a human donor with ulcerative colitis or Crohn's disease, or a healthy co-twin of an affected twin (not recorded which). CDR3: CASTAVVGGLDEQFF.